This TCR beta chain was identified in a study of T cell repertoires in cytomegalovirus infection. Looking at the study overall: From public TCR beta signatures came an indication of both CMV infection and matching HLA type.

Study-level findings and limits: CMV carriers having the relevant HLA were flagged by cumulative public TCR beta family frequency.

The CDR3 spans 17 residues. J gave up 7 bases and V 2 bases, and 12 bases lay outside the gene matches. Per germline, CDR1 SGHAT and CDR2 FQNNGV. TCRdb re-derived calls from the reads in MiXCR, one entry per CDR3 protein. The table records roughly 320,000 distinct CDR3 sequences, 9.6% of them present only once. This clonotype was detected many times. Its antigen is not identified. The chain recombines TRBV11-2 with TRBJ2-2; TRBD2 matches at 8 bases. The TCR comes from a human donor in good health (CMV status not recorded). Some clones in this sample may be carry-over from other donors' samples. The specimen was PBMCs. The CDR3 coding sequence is TGTGCCAGCAGCTTAAGGCGGGGGGTCGGTTTAAACGGGGAGCTGTTTTTT. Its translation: CASSLRRGVGLNGELFF.